These 9 T cell receptor beta chains share one sample of origin, sequenced in a study of T cell changes during pregnancy in multiple sclerosis. Libraries were prepared by immunoSEQ multiplex PCR; TCRdb keeps only in-frame clonotypes and omits some of them. The repertoire includes tens of thousands of clones, around 93% of them detected once, and about 2.3% sits in the top ten. The source was peripheral blood, collected in the third trimester of pregnancy. The receptors stem from a female donor with multiple sclerosis, enrolled in a pregnancy study.

A word on this clone: A read error may produce the germline difference seen at one junction end. The chain uses TRBV5-4 and TRBJ2-3; 8 bases fit TRBD2. The CDR3 has 16 residues. Germline values: CDR1 SGHNT, CDR2 YYREEE (reference sequence). CDR3 in DNA: TGTGCCAGCAGATTGGCCAGCGGGGGAGCCACAGATACGCAGTATTTT. Amino acids: CASRLASGGATDTQYF.

The chain recombines TRBV12-5 with TRBJ2-2; D call uncertain. V lost 4 bases and J 1 base, leaving 4 bases between the germline ends. The CDR3 consists of 13 residues. CDR1 and CDR2 (germline): LGHNT, FRNRAP. CDR3 sequence reads: CASGSWNTGELFF. For the CDR3, the DNA is TGTGCTAGTGGTTCCTGGAACACCGGGGAGCTGTTTTTT.

V gene TRBV6-4 combines with J gene TRBJ2-3; 7 nucleotides match TRBD2. Germline V gene data show CDR1 as MRHNA and CDR2 as SNTAGT. V dropped 0 bases and J dropped 2; count of bases not matched to a gene: 5. The CDR3 is 16 residues long. The CDR3 coding sequence is TGTGCCAGCAGTGACTCGAGAGCGGGGCACACAGATACGCAGTATTTT. Encoded protein: CASSDSRAGHTDTQYF.

The count of this clone is one. This chain connects TRBV10-3 to TRBJ2-2, with D unresolved. V lost 7 bases to trimming and J lost 4 bases, with 16 bases between them. Germline CDR1 is ENHRY and CDR2 is SYGVKD. The CDR3 covers 15 residues. DNA for the CDR3: TGTGCCATCAAAGCAGACTCGGTCCGCACCGGGGAGCTGTTTTTT. Residues: CAIKADSVRTGELFF.

The chain carries TRBV2 and TRBJ2-7, with 10 bases aligning to TRBD1. J lost 5 bases, V lost 5 bases, and 9 bases had no gene match. This CDR3 spans 15 amino acids. Germline V CDR1 and CDR2: SNHLY, FYNNEI. This CDR3 is CASSPLGQGVDEQYF. CDR3 DNA sequence: TGTGCCAGCAGTCCCCTAGGACAGGGGGTCGACGAGCAGTACTTC.

This sequence joins TRBV5-1 and TRBJ1-2, with D maybe TRBD1 (6 bases). Germline CDR1 SGHRS, CDR2 YFSETQ. The CDR3 consists of 12 residues. V lost 4 bases and J 7 bases, leaving 11 bases between the germline ends. The CDR3 coding sequence is TGCGCCAGCAGCATAACAGGGTTTGGCTACACCTTC. This gives the protein CASSITGFGYTF.

The chain recombines TRBV2 with TRBJ2-5; TRBD1 might be the D (6 bases). Per germline, CDR1 SNHLY and CDR2 FYNNEI. V was trimmed by 7 bases and J by 1 base, leaving 10 bases between them. The CDR3 covers 13 residues. The CDR3 is CASTTDSQETQYF. The CDR3 DNA reads as TGTGCCAGCACTACGGACAGCCAAGAGACCCAGTACTTC.

V gene TRBV2 combines with J gene TRBJ1-2; D remains unclear. Germline V gene lookup returns CDR1 SNHLY and CDR2 FYNNEI. The CDR3 runs to 11 residues. V dropped 5 bases and J dropped 4 bases, with 5 bases sitting between them. CDR3 protein: CASSSGYGYTF. The CDR3 nucleotides read TGTGCCAGCAGTTCGGGCTATGGCTACACCTTC. Drawing the rest from reference TRBV2 and TRBJ1-2, the complete variable domain is EPEVTQTPSHQVTQMGQEVILRCVPISNHLYFYWYRQILGQKVEFLVSFYNNEISEKSEIFDDQFSVERPDGSNFTLKIRSTKLEDSAMYFCASSSGYGYTFGSGTRLTVV.

The J gene is TRBJ1-1, the V gene TRBV30; 7 bases agree with TRBD1. Germline CDR1 GTSNPN, CDR2 SVGIG (reference sequence). The CDR3 runs to 14 residues. With 2 bases clipped from V and 1 base from J, the junction kept 4 bases outside the gene matches. The CDR3 DNA reads as TGTGCCTGGAGTCCGGGACAGACGAACACTGAAGCTTTCTTT. Translating it yields CAWSPGQTNTEAFF.